The 3 T cell receptor beta chains below all came from one sample that was sequenced in a study of cytomegalovirus exposure and HLA in healthy donors. The PCR made use of 60 Vbeta and 13 Jbeta primers. Method: immunoSEQ multiplex PCR; TCRdb's copy keeps in-frame clones and lacks some. The table lists 100,000 to 150,000 clones. The sample comprised PBMCs. These receptors all stem from a young man in good health and CMV-seronegative.

V and J are TRBV28 and TRBJ2-5, with D perhaps TRBD1 (6 bases). Trimming stripped 3 bases from V and 1 base from J, with 12 bases between. The germline CDR1 and CDR2 sequences are MDHEN and SYDVKM. CDR3 length: 15 residues. The CDR3 bases are TGTGCCAGCAGTTTCGCAGGGGAAGGCCAAGAGACCCAGTACTTC. This sequence encodes CASSFAGEGQETQYF.

This rearrangement joins TRBV4-1 to TRBJ2-3; 8 positions match TRBD1. CDR3 length equals 15 residues. CDR1 is MGHRA and CDR2 is YSYEKL in the germline V gene. V dropped 0 bases and J dropped 4; count of bases not matched to a gene: 3. The CDR3 loop is CASSQEGQGPDTQYF. Written as DNA, the CDR3 is TGCGCCAGCAGCCAAGAAGGACAGGGACCAGATACGCAGTATTTT.

About this clone itself: This specimen includes other DNA sequences encoding the same CDR3. The chain is built from TRBV6-5 and TRBJ2-5; 7 nucleotides agree with TRBD1. Germline-derived CDR1 and CDR2 are MNHEY and SVGAGI. The junction had 4 bases not matched to a gene; V was cut back by 6 bases and J by 3 bases. The CDR3 is made up of 13 amino acids. The CDR3 loop is CASSPGTEETQYF. Written as DNA, the CDR3 is TGTGCCAGCAGCCCCGGGACAGAAGAGACCCAGTACTTC.